This TCR beta chain was recorded in a study of T cells in Graves' hyperthyroidism and ophthalmopathy. This clonotype was seen many times. When ophthalmopathy did not progress within 18 months, Graves' hyperthyroidism was considered stable. Hyperthyroidism was newly diagnosed in patients aged 18 to 65 (duration under 2 months). Exclusions: uncontrolled infection, other autoimmune disease, pregnancy, lactation. PBMCs were obtained from over 8.5 ml fresh peripheral blood. The investigators amplified TCR beta CDR3 regions from RNA transcripts. Using the HTBI primer set, a first-round RT-PCR was run on the TCR CDR3. Via MiXCR, TCRdb re-called the multiplex PCR reads, giving one row per CDR3 protein. In the table there are around 690,000 distinct CDR3 sequences, 15% to 20% of which are singletons. Germline V lookup: CDR1 ENHRY, CDR2 SYGVKD. The ends were cut back, 2 bases at V and 3 bases at J, with 8 bases in the middle. The CDR3 has 14 residues.

This chain uses TRBV10-3 with TRBJ1-3; D may be TRBD1 (5 bases). This TCR was sampled from a middle-aged man with Graves' hyperthyroidism. Input material: blood. Written as DNA, the CDR3 is TGTGCCATCAGTGAGAGCGGGGGTGGAAACACCATATATTTT. Protein: CAISESGGGNTIYF.